The 15 T cell receptor beta chains in this list originate from one sample, sequenced in a study of T cells after posttransplantation cyclophosphamide (dated by TCRdb to the mid-2010s). Library method: the immunoSEQ multiplex PCR assay. Sourced from immuneACCESS, this table was stored by TCRdb with only in-frame sequences that have V and J called. A share of the clones is absent; for the studies checked, an unresolved V gene accounts for under half, and the remainder has no known explanation. This sample is represented by approximately 35,000 clones, with no singletons among them. The ten largest clones capture around 4.8% of the sample. Specimen: PBMCs. Receptor source: a woman aged 30 to 39 in good health and a related stem cell transplant donor.

J is TRBJ1-6 and V is TRBV13, with 7 bases identical to TRBD1. This CDR3 region has 13 residues. Germline assignment: CDR1 PRHDT and CDR2 FYEKMQ (reference sequence). The V segment lost 5 bases and the J segment 10 bases; nucleotides outside the gene matches: 5. The CDR3, as DNA: TGTGCCAGCAGCCTGGACAGGCGGTCACCCCTCCACTTT. It is translated as CASSLDRRSPLHF.

This clone was counted ten times or more. The chain employs TRBV2 and TRBJ2-2, with D perhaps TRBD2 (5 bases). The length of the CDR3 is 15 residues. The V and J ends lost 2 bases and 0 bases respectively, with 7 bases between them. Per the germline V gene, CDR1 is SNHLY and CDR2 is FYNNEI. CDR3 residues: CASSERGPNTGELFF. Written as DNA, the CDR3 is TGTGCCAGCAGTGAACGAGGGCCGAACACCGGGGAGCTGTTTTTT.

V usage is TRBV11-3 and J usage is TRBJ1-2; 7 bases line up with TRBD1. Trimming took 0 bases from V and 3 from J; bases not matched to a gene: 4. The CDR3 loop spans 15 amino acids. Germline V gene lookup returns CDR1 SGHNT and CDR2 YENEEA. The DNA of the CDR3 is TGTGCCAGCAGCTTAGATAGGGGACAGTACTATGGCTACACCTTC. Translating gives CASSLDRGQYYGYTF.

This clone was seen at least ten times. V is TRBV7-9 and J is TRBJ1-3; D gene unclear. V dropped 6 bases and J dropped 1 base, with 4 bases sitting between them. There are 12 residues in the CDR3. Germline V CDR1 and CDR2: SEHNR, FQNEAQ (reference sequence). Written as DNA, the CDR3 is TGTGCCAGCAGAGGGTCTGGAAACACCATATATTTT. This gives the protein CASRGSGNTIYF. The whole variable domain, filled in from reference TRBV7-9 and TRBJ1-3, reads DTGVSQNPRHKITKRGQNVTFRCDPISEHNRLYWYRQTLGQGPEFLTYFQNEAQLEKSRLLSDRFSAERPKGSFSTLEIQRTEQGDSAMYLCASRGSGNTIYFGEGSWLTVV.

This clone was detected many times. The chain recombines TRBV28 with TRBJ1-2; 7 bases are shared with TRBD1. This CDR3 comprises 12 residues. J gave up 4 bases and V 11 bases, and 7 bases lay outside the gene matches. CDR1 and CDR2 (germline): MDHEN, SYDVKM. CDR3: CAARQGGYGYTF. The CDR3 nucleotides read TGTGCCGCCCGACAGGGTGGCTATGGCTACACCTTC.

This clone was observed at least ten times. CDR3 residues: CASSKQGARETQYF. CDR3 coding DNA: TGTGCCAGCAGCAAACAGGGGGCGAGGGAGACCCAGTACTTC. The chain combines TRBV7-9 with TRBJ2-5; 9 bases match TRBD1. V was pared by 5 bases and J by 5 bases, with 6 bases of the junction left unmatched. The CDR3 length is 14 residues. Germline V gene lookup returns CDR1 SEHNR and CDR2 FQNEAQ (reference sequence).

This clone was observed at least ten times. This chain links TRBV19 with TRBJ2-1, with 8 bases matching TRBD2. V was clipped by 5 bases and J by 6 bases; unmatched bases: 6. The CDR3 totals 14 residues. The V gene's germline CDR1 is LNHDA and CDR2 SQIVND (reference sequence). The CDR3 DNA follows: TGTGCCAGTAGTTCCGGGGGGGGAAGCAATGAGCAGTTCTTC. Translation gives CASSSGGGSNEQFF.

The chain is built from TRBV27 and TRBJ1-3, with 8 bases identical to TRBD1. Per the germline V gene, CDR1 is MNHEY and CDR2 is SMNVEV (reference sequence). The CDR3 runs to 17 residues. The V segment lost 0 bases and the J segment 3 bases; nucleotides outside the gene matches: 7. CDR3 coding DNA: TGTGCCAGCAGTTTATCTTCGACAGGGGTTTTTGGAAACACCATATATTTT. The encoded protein is CASSLSSTGVFGNTIYF.

This clone was found many times. The rearrangement uses TRBV7-9 and TRBJ2-1; D is unclear. The CDR3 covers 14 residues. With 0 bases removed from V and 1 base from J, the gap between germline ends came to 4 bases. Germline V gene data show CDR1 as SEHNR and CDR2 as FQNEAQ (reference sequence). The CDR3 sequence is CASSLAGSYNEQFF. The CDR3 DNA reads TGTGCCAGCAGCTTAGCCGGTTCCTACAATGAGCAGTTCTTC.

This clone has ten or more counts. This sequence joins TRBV6-4 and TRBJ2-3; 13 positions match TRBD2. Germline trimming cut 6 bases from V and 5 bases from J; bases unmatched to any gene: 5. Looked up from germline, CDR1 is MRHNA and CDR2 is SNTAGT. The CDR3 loop spans 15 amino acids. CDR3 in DNA: TGTGCCAGCAGGGAACTAGCGGGGGGGCAAGATACGCAGTATTTT. This translates into CASRELAGGQDTQYF.

The chain links TRBV4-1 to TRBJ2-1; the match to TRBD2 covers 10 bases. V was clipped by 0 bases and J by 9 bases; unmatched bases: 8. Per germline, CDR1 MGHRA and CDR2 YSYEKL. This CDR3 is 16 amino acids long. In DNA form, the CDR3 reads TGCGCCAGCAGCCAAGATCGGGTAGCGGGGGGTTTTGAGCAGTTCTTC. As protein: CASSQDRVAGGFEQFF.

This clone was picked up many times. V and J are TRBV27 and TRBJ2-1; 9 positions match TRBD2. V was pared by 6 bases and J by 5 bases, with 8 bases of the junction left unmatched. This CDR3 contains 15 residues. Germline lookup yields CDR1 MNHEY and CDR2 SMNVEV (reference sequence). The CDR3 DNA reads TGTGCCAGCAGCCTCCGACTAGCGGCTAACAATGAGCAGTTCTTC. Amino acids: CASSLRLAANNEQFF.

This clone was recorded at least ten times. V is TRBV10-3 and J is TRBJ1-3; TRBD1 agrees at 7 bases. Trimming took 2 bases from V and 0 from J; bases not matched to a gene: 7. This CDR3 spans 17 amino acids. Germline V gene data show CDR1 as ENHRY and CDR2 as SYGVKD. As DNA, the CDR3 is TGTGCCATCAGTGAGGAAAGACAGGGAGTCTCTGGAAACACCATATATTTT. As protein: CAISEERQGVSGNTIYF.

This clone was detected only a few times. The genes are TRBV2 and TRBJ2-1, with D perhaps TRBD2 (6 bases). This CDR3 spans 15 amino acids. The V gene lost 5 bases and the J gene lost 4 bases, with 15 bases spanning the gap. CDR1 is SNHLY and CDR2 is FYNNEI in the germline V gene. The CDR3 nucleotides are TGTGCCAGCAGTAAGGGTGTGGGGGGTTACAATGAGCAGTTCTTC. Protein product: CASSKGVGGYNEQFF. Full variable domain (missing parts from reference TRBV2 and TRBJ2-1): EPEVTQTPSHQVTQMGQEVILRCVPISNHLYFYWYRQILGQKVEFLVSFYNNEISEKSEIFDDQFSVERPDGSNFTLKIRSTKLEDSAMYFCASSKGVGGYNEQFFGPGTRLTVL.

V usage is TRBV9 and J usage is TRBJ1-2, with D unresolved. Deletions cut 5 bases from V and 0 bases from J, with 8 bases between. Germline V lookup: CDR1 SGDLS, CDR2 YYNGEE. CDR3 length: 13 amino acids. Here the CDR3 reads CASRTPANYGYTF. The DNA of the CDR3 is TGTGCCAGCAGGACACCAGCTAACTATGGCTACACCTTC.